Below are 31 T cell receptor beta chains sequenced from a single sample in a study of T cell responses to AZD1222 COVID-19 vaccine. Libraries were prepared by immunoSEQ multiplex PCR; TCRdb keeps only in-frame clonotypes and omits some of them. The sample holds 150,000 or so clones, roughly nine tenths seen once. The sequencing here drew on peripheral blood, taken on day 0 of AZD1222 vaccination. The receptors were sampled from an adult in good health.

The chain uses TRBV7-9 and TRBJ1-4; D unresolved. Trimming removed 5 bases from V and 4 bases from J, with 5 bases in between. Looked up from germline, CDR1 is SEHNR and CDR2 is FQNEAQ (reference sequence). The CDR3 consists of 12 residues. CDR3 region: CASSPRNEKLFF. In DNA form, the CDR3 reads TGTGCCAGCAGCCCCCGTAATGAAAAACTGTTTTTT.

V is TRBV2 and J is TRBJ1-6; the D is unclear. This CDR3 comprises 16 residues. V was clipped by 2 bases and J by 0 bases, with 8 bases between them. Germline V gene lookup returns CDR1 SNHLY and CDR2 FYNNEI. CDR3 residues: CASSERQPSYNSPLHF. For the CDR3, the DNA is TGTGCCAGCAGTGAACGACAACCCTCCTATAATTCACCCCTCCACTTT.

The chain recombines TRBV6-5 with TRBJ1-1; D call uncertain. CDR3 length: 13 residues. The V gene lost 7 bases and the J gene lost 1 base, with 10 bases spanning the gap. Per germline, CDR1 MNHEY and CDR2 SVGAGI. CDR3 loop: CASKWAGNTEAFF. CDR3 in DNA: TGTGCCAGCAAATGGGCAGGGAACACTGAAGCTTTCTTT.

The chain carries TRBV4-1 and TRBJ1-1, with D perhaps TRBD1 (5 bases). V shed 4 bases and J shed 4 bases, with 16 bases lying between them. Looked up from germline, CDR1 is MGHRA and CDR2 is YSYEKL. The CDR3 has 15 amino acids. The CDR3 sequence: CASSPGGEPSTEAFF. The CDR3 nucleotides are TGCGCCAGCAGCCCCGGGGGAGAGCCGAGCACTGAAGCTTTCTTT.

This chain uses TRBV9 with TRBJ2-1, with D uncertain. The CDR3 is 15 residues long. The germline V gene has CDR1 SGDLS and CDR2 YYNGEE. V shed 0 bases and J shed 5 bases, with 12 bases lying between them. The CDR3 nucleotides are TGTGCCAGCAGCGTAGAAGCTGGAACCAACAATGAGCAGTTCTTC. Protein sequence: CASSVEAGTNNEQFF.

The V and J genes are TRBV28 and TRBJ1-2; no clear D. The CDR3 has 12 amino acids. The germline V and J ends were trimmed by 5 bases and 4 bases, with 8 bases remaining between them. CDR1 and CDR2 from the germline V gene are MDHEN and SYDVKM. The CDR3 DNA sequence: TGTGCCAGCAGTCGCGATTCCTATGGCTACACCTTC. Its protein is CASSRDSYGYTF.

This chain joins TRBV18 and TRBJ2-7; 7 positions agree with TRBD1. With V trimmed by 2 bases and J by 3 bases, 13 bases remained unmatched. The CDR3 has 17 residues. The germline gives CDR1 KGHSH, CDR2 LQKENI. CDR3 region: CASSPRPQGDSNYEQYF. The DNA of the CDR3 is TGTGCCAGCTCACCAAGGCCTCAAGGGGACAGCAACTACGAGCAGTACTTC. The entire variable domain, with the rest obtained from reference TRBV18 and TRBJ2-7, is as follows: NAGVMQNPRHLVRRRGQEARLRCSPMKGHSHVYWYRQLPEEGLKFMVYLQKENIIDESGMPKERFSAEFPKEGPSILRIQQVVRGDSAAYFCASSPRPQGDSNYEQYFGPGTRLTVT.

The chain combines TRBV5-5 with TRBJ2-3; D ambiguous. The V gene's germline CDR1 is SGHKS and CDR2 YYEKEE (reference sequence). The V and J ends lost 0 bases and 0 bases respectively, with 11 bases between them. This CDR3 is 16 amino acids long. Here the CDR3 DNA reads TGTGCCAGCAGCTTGGGAGGCGCGGTTAGCACAGATACGCAGTATTTT. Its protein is CASSLGGAVSTDTQYF.

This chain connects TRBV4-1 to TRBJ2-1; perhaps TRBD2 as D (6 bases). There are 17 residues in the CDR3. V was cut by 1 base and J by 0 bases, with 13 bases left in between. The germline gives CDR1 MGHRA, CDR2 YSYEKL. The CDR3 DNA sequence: TGCGCCAGCAGCCAAGGTCCGGGGAGGAGCTCCTACAATGAGCAGTTCTTC. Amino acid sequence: CASSQGPGRSSYNEQFF.

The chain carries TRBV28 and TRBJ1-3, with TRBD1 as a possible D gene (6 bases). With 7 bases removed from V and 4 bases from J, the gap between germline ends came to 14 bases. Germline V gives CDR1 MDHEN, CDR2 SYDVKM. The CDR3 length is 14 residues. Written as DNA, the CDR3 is TGTGCCAGCACCCTTGGGGGGGGCGGAAACACCATATATTTT. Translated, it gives CASTLGGGGNTIYF.

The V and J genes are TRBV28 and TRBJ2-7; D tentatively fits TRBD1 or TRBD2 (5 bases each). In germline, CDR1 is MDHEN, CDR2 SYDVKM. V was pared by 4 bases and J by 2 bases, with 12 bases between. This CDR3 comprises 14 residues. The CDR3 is CASSSPGRTYEQYF. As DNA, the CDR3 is TGTGCCAGCAGTTCGCCGGGGCGCACCTACGAGCAGTACTTC.

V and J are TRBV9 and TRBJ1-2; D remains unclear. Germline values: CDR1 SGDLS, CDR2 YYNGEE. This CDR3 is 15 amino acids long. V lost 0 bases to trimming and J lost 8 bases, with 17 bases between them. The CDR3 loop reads CASSVGHAGGWGYTF. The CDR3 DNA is TGTGCCAGCAGCGTAGGACACGCGGGCGGATGGGGCTACACCTTC.

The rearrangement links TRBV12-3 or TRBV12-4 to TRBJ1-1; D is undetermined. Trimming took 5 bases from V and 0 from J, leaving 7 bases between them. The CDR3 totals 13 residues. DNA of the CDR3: TGTGCCAGCAGTCAACAGTTGAACACTGAAGCTTTCTTT. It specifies CASSQQLNTEAFF.

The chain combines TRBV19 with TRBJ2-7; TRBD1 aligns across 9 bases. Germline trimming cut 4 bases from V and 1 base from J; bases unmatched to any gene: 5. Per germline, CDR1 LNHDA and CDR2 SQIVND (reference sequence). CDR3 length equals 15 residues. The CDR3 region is CASSTGTGKSYEQYF. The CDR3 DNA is TGTGCCAGTAGTACAGGGACAGGGAAGTCCTACGAGCAGTACTTC.

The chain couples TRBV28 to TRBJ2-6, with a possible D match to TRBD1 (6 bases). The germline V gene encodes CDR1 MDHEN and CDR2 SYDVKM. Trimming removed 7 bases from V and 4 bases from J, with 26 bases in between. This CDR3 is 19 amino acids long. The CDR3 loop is CASTRKSAGASRGANVLTF. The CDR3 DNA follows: TGTGCCAGCACTAGAAAGTCGGCAGGGGCCTCTAGGGGGGCCAACGTCCTGACTTTC.

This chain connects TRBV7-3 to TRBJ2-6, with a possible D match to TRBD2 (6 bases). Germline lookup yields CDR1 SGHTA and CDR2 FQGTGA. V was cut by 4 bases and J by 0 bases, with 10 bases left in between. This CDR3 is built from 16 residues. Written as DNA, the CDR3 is TGTGCCAGCAGCTCCTACGGGGGCTCTGGGGCCAACGTCCTGACTTTC. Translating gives CASSSYGGSGANVLTF.

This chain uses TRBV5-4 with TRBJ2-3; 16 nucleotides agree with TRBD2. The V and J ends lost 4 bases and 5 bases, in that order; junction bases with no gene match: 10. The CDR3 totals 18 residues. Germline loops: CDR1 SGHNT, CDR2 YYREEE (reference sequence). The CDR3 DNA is TGTGCCAGCAGCCGCCCGGGACTAGCGGGAGGGAGGGGAGATACGCAGTATTTT. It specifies CASSRPGLAGGRGDTQYF.

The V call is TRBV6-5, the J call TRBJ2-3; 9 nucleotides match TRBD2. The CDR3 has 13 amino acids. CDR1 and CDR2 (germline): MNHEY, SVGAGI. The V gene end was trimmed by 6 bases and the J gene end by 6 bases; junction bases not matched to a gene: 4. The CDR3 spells CASSVAGADTQYF. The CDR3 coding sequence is TGTGCCAGCAGCGTAGCGGGAGCCGATACGCAGTATTTT.

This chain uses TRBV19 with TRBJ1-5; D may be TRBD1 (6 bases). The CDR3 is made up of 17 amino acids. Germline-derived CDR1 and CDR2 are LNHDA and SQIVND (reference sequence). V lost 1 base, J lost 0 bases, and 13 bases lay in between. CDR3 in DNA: TGTGCCAGTAGTATAGGGAGTCACAGGGTTAGCAATCAGCCCCAGCATTTT. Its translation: CASSIGSHRVSNQPQHF.

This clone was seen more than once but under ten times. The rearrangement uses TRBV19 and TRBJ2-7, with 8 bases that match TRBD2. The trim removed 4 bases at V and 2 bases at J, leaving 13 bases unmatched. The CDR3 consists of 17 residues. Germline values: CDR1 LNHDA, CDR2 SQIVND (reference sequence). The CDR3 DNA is TGTGCCAGTAGTAGGGGCACAGGGTCCGGGAGGGCCTACGAGCAGTACTTC. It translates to CASSRGTGSGRAYEQYF.

The CDR3 DNA follows: TGTGCCAGCAGTTTACGGCAGGGCCTCCTCTCTAACTATGGCTACACCTTC. Translation: CASSLRQGLLSNYGYTF. The chain uses TRBV27 and TRBJ1-2; possibly TRBD1 for D (5 bases). The CDR3 sequence is 17 residues long. The germline CDR1 and CDR2 sequences are MNHEY and SMNVEV (reference sequence). The V gene lost 2 bases and the J gene lost 0 bases, with 16 bases spanning the gap.

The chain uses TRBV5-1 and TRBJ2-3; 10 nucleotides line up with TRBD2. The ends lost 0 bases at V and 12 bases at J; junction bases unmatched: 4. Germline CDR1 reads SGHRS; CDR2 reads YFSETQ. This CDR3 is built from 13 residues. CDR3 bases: TGCGCCAGCAGCTTGGCCGGGACTAGCGTACAGTATTTT. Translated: CASSLAGTSVQYF.

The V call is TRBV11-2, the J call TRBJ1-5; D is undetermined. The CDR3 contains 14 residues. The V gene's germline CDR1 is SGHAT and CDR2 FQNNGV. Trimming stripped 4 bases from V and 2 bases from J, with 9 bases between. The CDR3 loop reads CASSSREGNQPQHF. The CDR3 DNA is TGTGCCAGCAGCTCCCGCGAGGGCAATCAGCCCCAGCATTTT.

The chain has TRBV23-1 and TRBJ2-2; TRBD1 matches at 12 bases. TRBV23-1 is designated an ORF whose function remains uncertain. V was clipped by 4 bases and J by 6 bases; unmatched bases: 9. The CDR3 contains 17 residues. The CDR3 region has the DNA TGCGCCAGCAGTCCCCTAACCCGGGACAGGGGGCCCGGGGAGCTGTTTTTT. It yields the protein CASSPLTRDRGPGELFF.

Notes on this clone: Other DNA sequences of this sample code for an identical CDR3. The CDR3 loop is CASSLGQRGNTIYF. The CDR3 bases are TGCGCCAGCAGCCTAGGACAAAGGGGAAACACCATATATTTT. This chain joins TRBV4-3 and TRBJ1-3, with D maybe TRBD1 (5 bases). Trimming left V 4 bases short and J 4 bases short, with 11 bases between. Germline V CDR1 and CDR2: LGHNA, YSLEER. The CDR3 totals 14 residues.

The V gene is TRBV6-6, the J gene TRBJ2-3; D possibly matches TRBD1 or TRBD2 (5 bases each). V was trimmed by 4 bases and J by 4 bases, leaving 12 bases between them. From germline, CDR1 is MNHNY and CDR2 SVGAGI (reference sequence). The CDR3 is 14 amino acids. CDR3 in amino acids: CASSSGGYADTQYF. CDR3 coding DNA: TGTGCCAGCAGTTCTGGGGGTTATGCAGATACGCAGTATTTT.

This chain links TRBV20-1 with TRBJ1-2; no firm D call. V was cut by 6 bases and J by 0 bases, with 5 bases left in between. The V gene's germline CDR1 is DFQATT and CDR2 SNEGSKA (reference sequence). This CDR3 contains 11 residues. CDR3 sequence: CSAGANYGYTF. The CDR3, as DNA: TGCAGTGCCGGAGCTAACTATGGCTACACCTTC.

CDR3 DNA sequence: TGCGCCAGCAGCTTGCTAGCGGGAGGGGACGAGCAGTACTTC. It specifies CASSLLAGGDEQYF. The chain carries TRBV5-1 and TRBJ2-7; 12 nucleotides agree with TRBD2. The germline V gene encodes CDR1 SGHRS and CDR2 YFSETQ. The CDR3 totals 14 residues. Trimming removed 1 base from V and 5 bases from J; junction bases left unmatched: 1.

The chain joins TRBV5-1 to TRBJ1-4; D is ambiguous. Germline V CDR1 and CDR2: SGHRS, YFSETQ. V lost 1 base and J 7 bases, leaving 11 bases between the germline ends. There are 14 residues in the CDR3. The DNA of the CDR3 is TGCGCCAGCAGCTTGTCGGGGATTGGTGAAAAACTGTTTTTT. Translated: CASSLSGIGEKLFF. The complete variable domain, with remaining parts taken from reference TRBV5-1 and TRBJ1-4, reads KAGVTQTPRYLIKTRGQQVTLSCSPISGHRSVSWYQQTPGQGLQFLFEYFSETQRNKGNFPGRFSGRQFSNSRSEMNVSTLELGDSALYLCASSLSGIGEKLFFGSGTQLSVL.

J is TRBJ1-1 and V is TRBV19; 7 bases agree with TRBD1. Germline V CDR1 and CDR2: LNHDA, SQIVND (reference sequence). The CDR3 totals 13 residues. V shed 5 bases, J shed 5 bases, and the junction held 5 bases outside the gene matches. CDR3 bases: TGTGCCAGTAGTCCTAACAGGGGTACTGAAGCTTTCTTT. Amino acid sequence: CASSPNRGTEAFF.

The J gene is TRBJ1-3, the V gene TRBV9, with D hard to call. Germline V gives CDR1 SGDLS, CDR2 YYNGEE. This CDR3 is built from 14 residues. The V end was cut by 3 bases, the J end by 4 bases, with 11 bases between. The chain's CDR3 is CASSDQVGGNTIYF. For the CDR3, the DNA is TGTGCCAGCAGCGATCAGGTTGGAGGAAACACCATATATTTT. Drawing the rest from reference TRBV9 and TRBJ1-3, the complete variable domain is DSGVTQTPKHLITATGQRVTLRCSPRSGDLSVYWYQQSLDQGLQFLIQYYNGEERAKGNILERFSAQQFPDLHSELNLSSLELGDSALYFCASSDQVGGNTIYFGEGSWLTVV.